This passage covers 26 T cell receptor beta chains from one sample sequenced in a study of T-cell memory formation after mild COVID-19. TCRdb re-called the 5' RACE reads through MiXCR, storing one row per CDR3 protein. The sample lists 250,000 to 400,000 distinct CDR3 sequences; 14% were seen once. Sequenced: PBMCs or a T cell subset sorted from them (not recorded which). These receptor sequences come from a man aged 18 to 29 who had mild COVID-19 (a few samples of this study predate the infection). Cell type and time point are not known.

A few counts support this clonotype. This chain's CDR3 is CASSLAPNVNYEQYV. CDR3 bases: TGTGCCAGCAGCTTAGCGCCAAACGTGAACTACGAGCAGTACGTC. This rearrangement joins TRBV11-1 to TRBJ2-7; D unresolved. The CDR3 is 15 residues long. Germline V CDR1 and CDR2: SGHAT, FQDESV (reference sequence). V was cut by 0 bases and J by 3 bases, with 12 bases left in between.

This clonotype has just a few counts. The rearrangement joins TRBV20-1 to TRBJ2-7; D uncertain. CDR1 and CDR2 from the germline V gene are DFQATT and SNEGSKA (reference sequence). CDR3 length: 14 amino acids. V was clipped by 1 base and J by 5 bases, with 15 bases between them. The CDR3 is CSARGQEIGNEQYF. CDR3 bases: TGCAGTGCTAGAGGGCAGGAGATTGGAAACGAGCAGTACTTC.

V is TRBV24-1 and J is TRBJ2-1; D unresolved. Trimming cost V 6 bases and J 5 bases, with 10 bases left between them. The CDR3 runs 13 residues. Germline lookup yields CDR1 KGHDR and CDR2 SFDVKD. CDR3: CATSTDIHNEQFF. CDR3 nucleotides: TGTGCCACCAGTACAGACATACACAATGAGCAGTTCTTC.

This clonotype was seen at least ten times. The chain is built from TRBV6-5 and TRBJ2-7; D perhaps matches TRBD1 (6 bases). Trimming left V 5 bases short and J 2 bases short, with 16 bases between. Germline CDR1 MNHEY, CDR2 SVGAGI. CDR3 length: 15 amino acids. The CDR3 sequence is CASSDLTGQPYEQYF. The CDR3 coding sequence is TGTGCCAGCAGTGACCTGACAGGACAGCCCTACGAGCAGTACTTC.

This clonotype came up many times. The genes are TRBV7-2 and TRBJ2-1, with D unclear. The CDR3 sequence is 15 residues long. V was shortened by 5 bases and J by 6 bases, with 17 bases between the two germline ends. Germline lookup yields CDR1 SGHTA and CDR2 FQGNSA. The CDR3 loop is CASSPGESVRNEQFF. The CDR3 DNA reads TGTGCCAGCAGCCCCGGTGAGTCCGTTCGCAATGAGCAGTTCTTC.

The chain combines TRBV11-2 with TRBJ1-1, with D unresolved. The CDR3 covers 16 residues. V lost 2 bases, J lost 4 bases, and 17 bases lay in between. Germline-derived CDR1 and CDR2 are SGHAT and FQNNGV. CDR3 in DNA: TGTGCCAGCAGCTTACCCACCGGGGTCATAGTCACTGAAGCTTTCTTT. This gives the protein CASSLPTGVIVTEAFF.

The chain recombines TRBV20-1 with TRBJ2-1; no definite D call. The CDR3 runs 13 residues. From germline, CDR1 is DFQATT and CDR2 SNEGSKA (reference sequence). Trimming stripped 2 bases from V and 6 bases from J, with 11 bases between. The CDR3 nucleotides are TGCAGTGCTAGATCGCGAGCAGGCAATGAGCAGTTCTTC. Translated: CSARSRAGNEQFF.

This clonotype has a count of ten or more. V and J are TRBV4-3 and TRBJ1-2; the D is unclear. CDR1 is LGHNA and CDR2 is YSLEER in the germline V gene. V was cut by 2 bases and J by 0 bases, with 4 bases left in between. This CDR3 has 13 amino acids. The CDR3 bases are TGCGCCAGCAGCCAACAGGCTAACTATGGCTACACCTTC. This codes for CASSQQANYGYTF.

In this sample, this clonotype turned up a few times. This chain uses TRBV6-5 with TRBJ1-2; unclear D gene. The ends were cut back, 2 bases at V and 5 bases at J, with 9 bases in the middle. The germline CDR1 and CDR2 sequences are MNHEY and SVGAGI. This CDR3 contains 13 residues. This CDR3 is CASSYPGRYGYTF. The CDR3 DNA sequence: TGTGCCAGCAGTTACCCCGGACGGTATGGCTACACCTTC.

The V and J genes are TRBV7-3 and TRBJ2-1, with D tentatively TRBD1 (5 bases). The length of the CDR3 is 13 residues. Germline assignment: CDR1 SGHTA and CDR2 FQGTGA. The ends were cut back, 3 bases at V and 6 bases at J, with 9 bases in the middle. The CDR3 sequence: CASSFGALNEQFF. CDR3 coding DNA: TGTGCCAGCAGCTTTGGGGCGCTCAATGAGCAGTTCTTC.

The genes are TRBV5-6 and TRBJ2-3; 8 bases fit TRBD1. Germline values: CDR1 SGHDT, CDR2 YYEEEE. V shed 4 bases and J 4 bases; nucleotides not matched to a gene: 11. CDR3 length: 16 amino acids. CDR3 sequence reads: CASSHGQGSWPDTQYF. The CDR3 DNA follows: TGTGCCAGCAGCCACGGACAGGGATCGTGGCCAGATACGCAGTATTTT.

The chain links TRBV24-1 to TRBJ2-3; TRBD1 is a possible D gene (6 bases). In germline, CDR1 is KGHDR, CDR2 SFDVKD. This CDR3 is 13 amino acids long. With 4 bases removed from V and 6 bases from J, the gap between germline ends came to 10 bases. CDR3 DNA: TGTGCCACCAGTGACGCAGGACAGGATACGCAGTATTTT. This encodes CATSDAGQDTQYF.

This clonotype was found many times. The J gene is TRBJ1-1, the V gene TRBV9; 8 nucleotides line up with TRBD1. There are 14 residues in the CDR3. Germline CDR1 is SGDLS and CDR2 is YYNGEE. Germline trimming cut 3 bases from V and 4 bases from J; bases unmatched to any gene: 5. The CDR3 region is CASSAETGGTEAFF. The CDR3 DNA follows: TGTGCCAGCAGCGCCGAAACAGGGGGCACTGAAGCTTTCTTT.

There are a few counts of this clonotype. This sequence joins TRBV5-1 and TRBJ2-1, with D possibly matching TRBD2 (6 bases). CDR3 length: 14 residues. Trimming cost V 6 bases and J 3 bases, with 13 bases left between them. Germline CDR1 reads SGHRS; CDR2 reads YFSETQ. The CDR3 sequence is CASTLSGGYNEQFF. The CDR3 DNA reads as TGCGCCAGCACCCTATCCGGGGGCTACAATGAGCAGTTCTTC. Full variable domain (rest looked up from reference TRBV5-1 and TRBJ2-1): KAGVTQTPRYLIKTRGQQVTLSCSPISGHRSVSWYQQTPGQGLQFLFEYFSETQRNKGNFPGRFSGRQFSNSRSEMNVSTLELGDSALYLCASTLSGGYNEQFFGPGTRLTVL.

Only a few counts were recorded for this clonotype. The chain employs TRBV29-1 and TRBJ2-3; 10 nucleotides align to TRBD1. This CDR3 is 13 amino acids long. Trimming at V came to 7 bases and at J to 5 bases, leaving 6 bases not matched to a gene. CDR1 and CDR2 from the germline V gene are SQVTM and ANQGSEA. CDR3 region: CSAGTGAQDTQYF. The CDR3 DNA follows: TGCAGCGCTGGGACAGGGGCACAAGATACGCAGTATTTT.

The J gene is TRBJ2-3, the V gene TRBV7-3, with 11 bases fitting TRBD2. Germline assignment: CDR1 SGHTA and CDR2 FQGTGA. V lost 0 bases and J lost 7; bases outside the gene matches: 6. The CDR3 totals 16 residues. The CDR3 nucleotides are TGTGCCAGCAGCTTAACCTTAGCGGGGGGGGCTAATACGCAGTATTTT. Encoded protein: CASSLTLAGGANTQYF.

Ten or more counts support this clonotype. The chain has TRBV28 and TRBJ1-2; D remains unclear. Germline V gives CDR1 MDHEN, CDR2 SYDVKM. V dropped 2 bases and J dropped 3 bases, with 13 bases sitting between them. The CDR3 is made up of 15 amino acids. CDR3 amino acids: CASSLGPEGHYGYTF. In DNA, the CDR3 is TGTGCCAGCAGTTTAGGCCCCGAGGGTCACTATGGCTACACCTTC.

The chain couples TRBV5-1 to TRBJ1-5; D not certain. This CDR3 contains 14 residues. CDR1 and CDR2 (germline): SGHRS, YFSETQ. V was clipped by 1 base and J by 4 bases, with 9 bases between them. CDR3 loop: CASSLYGANQPQHF. CDR3 in DNA: TGCGCCAGCAGCTTGTATGGAGCGAATCAGCCCCAGCATTTT. Together with reference TRBV5-1 and TRBJ1-5, the CDR3 gives the full variable domain: KAGVTQTPRYLIKTRGQQVTLSCSPISGHRSVSWYQQTPGQGLQFLFEYFSETQRNKGNFPGRFSGRQFSNSRSEMNVSTLELGDSALYLCASSLYGANQPQHFGDGTRLSIL.

This clonotype was found a few times. This rearrangement joins TRBV7-9 to TRBJ2-3, with TRBD1 as a possible D gene (5 bases). From germline, CDR1 is SEHNR and CDR2 FQNEAQ (reference sequence). The CDR3 is 12 amino acids. V lost 7 bases, J lost 5 bases, and 10 bases lay in between. This CDR3 reads CASIRGGDTQYF. Written as DNA, the CDR3 is TGTGCCAGCATAAGGGGTGGAGATACGCAGTATTTT.

The chain joins TRBV7-2 to TRBJ1-5; 7 nucleotides align to TRBD1. This CDR3 contains 14 residues. V shed 5 bases and J 11 bases; nucleotides not matched to a gene: 12. Germline CDR1 is SGHTA and CDR2 is FQGNSA. CDR3 coding DNA: TGTGCCAGCAGCGCCGTCGTCGGGACAGAAACCCAGCATTTT. Its translation: CASSAVVGTETQHF.

This sequence joins TRBV5-1 and TRBJ1-2; D not certain. The CDR3 totals 14 residues. CDR1 and CDR2 from the germline V gene are SGHRS and YFSETQ. V lost 0 bases and J lost 2, with 8 bases in between. Here the CDR3 reads CASSLGESNYGYTF. The CDR3 DNA is TGCGCCAGCAGCTTGGGAGAAAGCAACTATGGCTACACCTTC.

This chain links TRBV6-1 with TRBJ2-5; no clear D. Germline V gene data show CDR1 as MNHNS and CDR2 as SASEGT. The CDR3 spans 15 residues. Trimming took off 5 bases at V and 1 base at J, with 14 bases between the two ends. The CDR3 sequence: CASSQRHLFQETQYF. The DNA of the CDR3 is TGTGCCAGCAGTCAAAGACACCTATTCCAAGAGACCCAGTACTTC.

This chain uses TRBV4-2 with TRBJ2-3; a possible D gene is TRBD2 (5 bases). Germline loops: CDR1 LGHNA, CDR2 YNFKEQ. The CDR3 covers 17 residues. With 0 bases removed from V and 2 bases from J, the gap between germline ends came to 15 bases. CDR3 region: CASSQESGGGNTDTQYF. DNA for the CDR3: TGTGCCAGCAGCCAAGAAAGTGGAGGCGGAAACACAGATACGCAGTATTTT.

This clonotype has ten or more counts. The rearrangement uses TRBV18 and TRBJ2-3; no reliable D call. The CDR3 loop spans 15 amino acids. V was cut by 8 bases and J by 1 base, with 16 bases left in between. Germline lookup yields CDR1 KGHSH and CDR2 LQKENI. Here the CDR3 reads CASADGRVGTDTQYF. The CDR3 DNA sequence: TGTGCCAGCGCGGACGGAAGGGTGGGCACAGATACGCAGTATTTT.

The chain's CDR3 is CASMDRGHGYTF. DNA of the CDR3: TGTGCCAGTATGGACAGGGGCCATGGCTACACCTTC. The V call is TRBV6-5, the J call TRBJ1-2; TRBD1 aligns across 9 bases. CDR1 and CDR2 from the germline V gene are MNHEY and SVGAGI. The length of the CDR3 is 12 residues. Germline trimming cut 9 bases from V and 6 bases from J; bases unmatched to any gene: 5.

This chain uses TRBV5-1 with TRBJ1-6; 7 bases fit TRBD1. The CDR3 contains 15 residues. The V and J ends lost 1 base and 7 bases, in that order; junction bases with no gene match: 5. The germline CDR1 and CDR2 sequences are SGHRS and YFSETQ. The DNA for the CDR3 is TGCGCCAGCAGCTTGCAAAGGGACAGCAATTCACCCCTCCACTTT. Residues: CASSLQRDSNSPLHF.